The 5 T cell receptor beta chains below all came from one sample that was sequenced in a study of T cells in narcolepsy. Clones were read by immunoSEQ multiplex PCR, and TCRdb kept only the in-frame ones, dropping some. The data hold around 26,000 clones, with just over 60% observed a single time. Sample: memory (CD45RA-) CD4+ T cells from blood. The receptors originated from a human donor in good health.

The chain combines TRBV18 with TRBJ2-2, with D maybe TRBD2 (5 bases). V gave up 4 bases and J gave up 4 bases, with 10 bases separating them. CDR1 KGHSH and CDR2 LQKENI come from the germline V gene. The CDR3 contains 14 residues. The CDR3 protein is CASSRYGVTGELFF. In DNA, the CDR3 is TGTGCCAGCTCACGCTACGGGGTCACCGGGGAGCTGTTTTTT.

The chain links TRBV5-4 to TRBJ1-2, with 7 bases aligning to TRBD1. J gave up 4 bases and V 0 bases, and 6 bases lay outside the gene matches. Germline lookup yields CDR1 SGHNT and CDR2 YYREEE (reference sequence). This CDR3 region has 15 residues. CDR3 sequence: CASSLDRGVPYGYTF. The CDR3, as DNA: TGTGCCAGCAGCTTGGACAGGGGAGTCCCCTATGGCTACACCTTC.

This clone was detected once. For the CDR3, the DNA is TGCGCCAGCAGCTACGGACGGGACACTGAAGCTTTCTTT. This sequence encodes CASSYGRDTEAFF. V and J are TRBV5-1 and TRBJ1-1; D not resolved. Germline V CDR1 and CDR2: SGHRS, YFSETQ. The CDR3 consists of 13 residues. The V end lost 3 bases, the J end lost 3 bases, and 9 bases lay between the germline ends.

The chain recombines TRBV29-1 with TRBJ2-7, with D perhaps being TRBD1 or TRBD2 (6 bases each). Germline CDR1 is SQVTM and CDR2 is ANQGSEA. The CDR3 is made up of 13 amino acids. V lost 0 bases, J lost 6 bases, and 12 bases lay in between. CDR3 amino acids: CSVEDQQGGEQYF. The CDR3 DNA reads TGCAGCGTTGAAGATCAACAGGGAGGCGAGCAGTACTTC.

This clone was recorded a few times. The chain is built from TRBV15 and TRBJ1-4; D gene uncertain. There are 15 residues in the CDR3. V shed 0 bases and J shed 8 bases, with 13 bases lying between them. CDR1 and CDR2 from the germline V gene are LNHNV and YYDKDF (reference sequence). Here the CDR3 reads CATSRDGGKREKLFF. The DNA for the CDR3 is TGTGCCACCAGCAGAGATGGTGGGAAACGGGAAAAACTGTTTTTT.